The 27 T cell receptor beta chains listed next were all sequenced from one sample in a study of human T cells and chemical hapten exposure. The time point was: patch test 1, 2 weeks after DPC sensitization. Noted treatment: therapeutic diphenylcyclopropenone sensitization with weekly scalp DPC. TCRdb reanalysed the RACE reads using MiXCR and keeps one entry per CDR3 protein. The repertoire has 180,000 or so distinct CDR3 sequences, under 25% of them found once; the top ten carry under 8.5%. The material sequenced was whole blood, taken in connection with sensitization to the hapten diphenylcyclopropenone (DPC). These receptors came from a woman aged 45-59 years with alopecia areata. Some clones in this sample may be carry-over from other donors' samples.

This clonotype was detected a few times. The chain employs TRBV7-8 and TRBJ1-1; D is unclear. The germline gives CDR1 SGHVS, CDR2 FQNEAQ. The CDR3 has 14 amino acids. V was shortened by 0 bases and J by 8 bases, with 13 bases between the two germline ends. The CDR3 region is CASSLALQDPEAFF. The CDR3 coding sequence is TGTGCCAGCAGCTTAGCGCTCCAGGACCCAGAAGCTTTCTTT.

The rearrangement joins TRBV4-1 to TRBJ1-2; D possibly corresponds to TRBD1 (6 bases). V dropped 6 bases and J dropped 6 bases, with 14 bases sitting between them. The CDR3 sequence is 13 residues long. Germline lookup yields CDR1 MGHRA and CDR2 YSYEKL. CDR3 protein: CASSFREGDGYTF. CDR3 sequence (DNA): TGCGCCAGCAGTTTCCGAGAGGGGGATGGCTACACCTTC.

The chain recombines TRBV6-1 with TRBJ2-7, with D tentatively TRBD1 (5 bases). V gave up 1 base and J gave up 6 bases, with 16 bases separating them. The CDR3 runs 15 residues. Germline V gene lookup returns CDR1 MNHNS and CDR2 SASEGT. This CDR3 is CASSEVGRVVGEQYF. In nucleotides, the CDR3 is TGTGCCAGCAGTGAAGTTGGCAGGGTGGTAGGCGAGCAGTACTTC.

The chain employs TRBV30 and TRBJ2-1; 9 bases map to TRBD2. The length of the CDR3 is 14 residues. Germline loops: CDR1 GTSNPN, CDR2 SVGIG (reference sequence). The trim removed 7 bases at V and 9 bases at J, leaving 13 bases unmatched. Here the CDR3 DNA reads TGTGCCTCAATCCGGAATAGCGGGGGAATTGAGCAGTTCTTC. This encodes CASIRNSGGIEQFF.

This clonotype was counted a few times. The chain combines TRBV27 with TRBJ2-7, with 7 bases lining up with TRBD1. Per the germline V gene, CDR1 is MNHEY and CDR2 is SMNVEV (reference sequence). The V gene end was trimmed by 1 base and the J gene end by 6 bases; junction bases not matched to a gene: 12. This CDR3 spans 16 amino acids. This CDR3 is CASSLFPRQGYSEQYF. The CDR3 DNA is TGTGCCAGCAGTTTATTTCCGAGACAGGGTTACTCCGAGCAGTACTTC.

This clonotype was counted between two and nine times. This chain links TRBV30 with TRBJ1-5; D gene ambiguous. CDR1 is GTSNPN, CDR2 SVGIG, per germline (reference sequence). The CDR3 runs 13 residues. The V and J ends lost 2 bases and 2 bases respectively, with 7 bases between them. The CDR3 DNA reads TGTGCCTGGAGTCCCTCGGGCAATCAGCCCCAGCATTTT. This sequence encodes CAWSPSGNQPQHF.

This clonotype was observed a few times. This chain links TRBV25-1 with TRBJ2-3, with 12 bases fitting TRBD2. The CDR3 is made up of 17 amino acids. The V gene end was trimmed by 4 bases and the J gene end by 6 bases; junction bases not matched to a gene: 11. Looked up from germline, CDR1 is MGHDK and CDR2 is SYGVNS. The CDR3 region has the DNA TGTGCCAGCAGTGCAGCCGCTCCGGGACTAGCGGGTGATACGCAGTATTTT. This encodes CASSAAAPGLAGDTQYF.

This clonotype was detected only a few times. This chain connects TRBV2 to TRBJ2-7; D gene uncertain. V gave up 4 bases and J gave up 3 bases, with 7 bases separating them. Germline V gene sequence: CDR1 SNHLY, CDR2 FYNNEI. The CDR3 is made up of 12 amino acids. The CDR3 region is CASSVGSYEQYF. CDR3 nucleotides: TGTGCCAGCAGTGTCGGCAGCTACGAGCAGTACTTC.

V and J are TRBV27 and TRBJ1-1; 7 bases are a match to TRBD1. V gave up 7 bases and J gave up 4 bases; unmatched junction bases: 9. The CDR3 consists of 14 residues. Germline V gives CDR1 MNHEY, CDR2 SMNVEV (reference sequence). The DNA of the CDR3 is TGTGCCAGCATACCCGACAGGGCGGCCACTGAAGCTTTCTTT. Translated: CASIPDRAATEAFF.

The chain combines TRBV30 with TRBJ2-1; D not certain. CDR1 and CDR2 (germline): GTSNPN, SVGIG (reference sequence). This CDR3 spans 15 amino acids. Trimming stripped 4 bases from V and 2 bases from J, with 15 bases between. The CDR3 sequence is CAWTWGSLAYNEQFF. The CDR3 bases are TGTGCCTGGACCTGGGGTAGCTTAGCCTACAATGAGCAGTTCTTC.

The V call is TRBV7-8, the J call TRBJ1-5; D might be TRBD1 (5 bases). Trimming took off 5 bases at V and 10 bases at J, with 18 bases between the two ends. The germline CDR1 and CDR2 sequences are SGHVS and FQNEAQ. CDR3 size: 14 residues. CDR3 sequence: CASSPGTGESPQHF. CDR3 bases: TGTGCCAGCAGCCCCGGGACCGGAGAGAGCCCCCAGCATTTT.

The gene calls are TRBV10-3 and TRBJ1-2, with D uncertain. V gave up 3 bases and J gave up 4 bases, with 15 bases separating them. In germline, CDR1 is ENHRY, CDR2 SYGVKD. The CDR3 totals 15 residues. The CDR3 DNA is TGTGCCATCAGTGAAGGTGCCACAGAGGGCTATGGCTACACCTTC. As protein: CAISEGATEGYGYTF.

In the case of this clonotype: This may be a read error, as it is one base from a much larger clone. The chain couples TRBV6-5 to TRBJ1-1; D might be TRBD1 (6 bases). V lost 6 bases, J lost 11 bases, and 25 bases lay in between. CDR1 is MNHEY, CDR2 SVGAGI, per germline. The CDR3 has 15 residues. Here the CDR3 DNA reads TGTGCCAGCAGCTCCTGGGGGGGGCAACTTCGTGAGGCTTTCTTT. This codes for CASSSWGGQLREAFF.

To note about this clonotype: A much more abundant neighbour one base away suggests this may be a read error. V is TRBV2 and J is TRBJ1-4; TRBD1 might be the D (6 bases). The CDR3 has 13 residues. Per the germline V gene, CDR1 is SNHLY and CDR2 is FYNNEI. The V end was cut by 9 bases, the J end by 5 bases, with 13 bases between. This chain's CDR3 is CASRTAANEKLFF. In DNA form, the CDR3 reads TGTGCCAGTAGGACAGCCGCCAATGAAAAACTGTTTTTT.

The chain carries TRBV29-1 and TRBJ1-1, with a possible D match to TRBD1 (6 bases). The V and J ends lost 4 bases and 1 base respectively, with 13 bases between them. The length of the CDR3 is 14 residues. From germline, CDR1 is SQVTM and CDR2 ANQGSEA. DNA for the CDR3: TGCAGCGTTGGCGGGGGGCGGGGGAACACTGAAGCTTTCTTT. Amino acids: CSVGGGRGNTEAFF. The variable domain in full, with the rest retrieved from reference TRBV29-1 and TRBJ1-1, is SAVISQKPSRDICQRGTSLTIQCQVDSQVTMMFWYRQQPGQSLTLIATANQGSEATYESGFVIDKFPISRPNLTFSTLTVSNMSPEDSSIYLCSVGGGRGNTEAFFGQGTRLTVV.

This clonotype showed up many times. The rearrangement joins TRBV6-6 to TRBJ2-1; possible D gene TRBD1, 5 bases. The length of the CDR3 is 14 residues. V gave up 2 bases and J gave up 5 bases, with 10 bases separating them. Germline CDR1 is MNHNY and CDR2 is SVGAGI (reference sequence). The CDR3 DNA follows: TGTGCCAGCAGTTACACCTCAGGGAACAATGAGCAGTTCTTC. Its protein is CASSYTSGNNEQFF.

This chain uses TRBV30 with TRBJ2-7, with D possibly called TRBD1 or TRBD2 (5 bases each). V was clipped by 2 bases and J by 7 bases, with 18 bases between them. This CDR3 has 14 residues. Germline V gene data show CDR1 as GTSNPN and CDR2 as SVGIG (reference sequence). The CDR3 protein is CAWSNEGPSGEQYF. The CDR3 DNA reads TGTGCCTGGAGTAATGAGGGACCCTCGGGTGAGCAGTACTTC.

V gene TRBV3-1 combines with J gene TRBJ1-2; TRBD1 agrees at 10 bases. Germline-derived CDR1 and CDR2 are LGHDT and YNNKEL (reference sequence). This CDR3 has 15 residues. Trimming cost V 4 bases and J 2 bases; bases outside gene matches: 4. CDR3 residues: CASSRMGQGNYGYTF. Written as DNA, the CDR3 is TGTGCCAGCAGCCGAATGGGACAGGGGAACTATGGCTACACCTTC.

Here the CDR3 reads CASSLDYSTDTQYF. The CDR3 DNA reads as TGCGCCAGCAGCTTGGACTATTCCACAGATACGCAGTATTTT. The gene calls are TRBV5-1 and TRBJ2-3; D gene ambiguous. The V and J ends lost 0 bases and 2 bases respectively, with 7 bases between them. The CDR3 covers 14 residues. CDR1 and CDR2 (germline): SGHRS, YFSETQ.

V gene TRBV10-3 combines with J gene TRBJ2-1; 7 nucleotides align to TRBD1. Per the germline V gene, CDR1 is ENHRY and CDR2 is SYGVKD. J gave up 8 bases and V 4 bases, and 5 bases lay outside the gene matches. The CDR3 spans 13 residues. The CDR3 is CAISGLGGDEQFF. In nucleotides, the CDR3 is TGTGCCATCAGTGGGTTAGGGGGCGATGAGCAGTTCTTC.

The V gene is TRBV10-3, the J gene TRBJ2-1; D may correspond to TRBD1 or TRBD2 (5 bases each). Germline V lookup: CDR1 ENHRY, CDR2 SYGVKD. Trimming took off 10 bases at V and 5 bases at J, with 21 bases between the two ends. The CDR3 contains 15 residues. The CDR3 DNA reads TGTGCCACCTCACGTCAGGGAGATGGGGACAATGAGCAGTTCTTC. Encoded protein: CATSRQGDGDNEQFF.

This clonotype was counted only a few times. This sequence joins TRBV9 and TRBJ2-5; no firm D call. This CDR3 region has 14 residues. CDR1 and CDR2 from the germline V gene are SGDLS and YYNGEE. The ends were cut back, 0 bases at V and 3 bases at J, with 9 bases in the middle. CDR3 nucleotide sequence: TGTGCCAGCAGCGTAGGCAGTACCGAAGAGACCCAGTACTTC. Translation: CASSVGSTEETQYF.

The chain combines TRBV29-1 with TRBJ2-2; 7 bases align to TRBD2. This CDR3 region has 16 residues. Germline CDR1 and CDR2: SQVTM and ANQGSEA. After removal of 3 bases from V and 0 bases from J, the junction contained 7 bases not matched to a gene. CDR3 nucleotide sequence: TGCAGCGTTGAGTTACTAGCGCGCGCGAACACCGGGGAGCTGTTTTTT. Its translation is CSVELLARANTGELFF.

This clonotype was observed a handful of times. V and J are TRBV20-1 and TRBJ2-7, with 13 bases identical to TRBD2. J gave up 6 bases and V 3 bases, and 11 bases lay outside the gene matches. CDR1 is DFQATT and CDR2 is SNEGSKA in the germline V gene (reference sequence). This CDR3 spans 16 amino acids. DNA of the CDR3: TGCAGTGCTAGTAAAATCCGGACTAGCGGGAGTAGCGAGCAGTACTTC. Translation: CSASKIRTSGSSEQYF.

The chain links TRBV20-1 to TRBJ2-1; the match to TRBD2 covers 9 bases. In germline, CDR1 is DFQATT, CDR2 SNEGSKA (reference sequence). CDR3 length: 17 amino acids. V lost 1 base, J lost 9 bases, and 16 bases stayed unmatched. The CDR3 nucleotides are TGCAGTGCTAGAGGGGACGCTTATAGCGGGAGCCCGCGTGAGCAGTTCTTC. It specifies CSARGDAYSGSPREQFF.

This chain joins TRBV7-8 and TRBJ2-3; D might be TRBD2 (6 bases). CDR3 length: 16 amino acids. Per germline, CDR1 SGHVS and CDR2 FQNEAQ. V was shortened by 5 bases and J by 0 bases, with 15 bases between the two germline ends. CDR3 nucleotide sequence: TGTGCCAGCAGCCGTGGGAGGACGGCGAGCACAGATACGCAGTATTTT. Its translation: CASSRGRTASTDTQYF.

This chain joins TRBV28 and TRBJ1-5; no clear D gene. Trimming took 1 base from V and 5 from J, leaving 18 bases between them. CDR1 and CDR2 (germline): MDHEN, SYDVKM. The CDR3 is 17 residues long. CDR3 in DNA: TGTGCCAGCAGTTTATATGCCCTCCGGGAGAGGGATCAGCCCCAGCATTTT. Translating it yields CASSLYALRERDQPQHF.